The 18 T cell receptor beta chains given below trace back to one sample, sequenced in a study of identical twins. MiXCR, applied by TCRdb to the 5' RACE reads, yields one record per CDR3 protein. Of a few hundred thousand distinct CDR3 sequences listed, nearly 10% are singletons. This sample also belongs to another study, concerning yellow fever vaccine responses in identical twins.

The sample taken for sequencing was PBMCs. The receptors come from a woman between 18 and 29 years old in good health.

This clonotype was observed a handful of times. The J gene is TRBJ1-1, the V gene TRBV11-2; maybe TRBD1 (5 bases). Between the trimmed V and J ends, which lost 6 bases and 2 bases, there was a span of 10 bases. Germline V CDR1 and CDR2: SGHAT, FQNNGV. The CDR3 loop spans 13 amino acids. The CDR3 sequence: CASRAGANTEAFF. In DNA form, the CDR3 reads TGTGCCAGCAGGGCCGGGGCTAACACTGAAGCTTTCTTT.

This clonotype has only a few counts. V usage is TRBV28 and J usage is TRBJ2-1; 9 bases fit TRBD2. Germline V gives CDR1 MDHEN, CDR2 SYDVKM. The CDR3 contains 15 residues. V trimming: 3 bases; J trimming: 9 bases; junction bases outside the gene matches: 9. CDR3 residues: CASSFGRGGLGEQFF. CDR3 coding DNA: TGTGCCAGCAGTTTTGGGCGGGGGGGCCTTGGTGAGCAGTTCTTC.

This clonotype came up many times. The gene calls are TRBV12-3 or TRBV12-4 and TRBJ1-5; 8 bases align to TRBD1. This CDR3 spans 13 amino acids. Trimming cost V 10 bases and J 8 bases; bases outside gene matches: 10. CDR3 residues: CATRQGYVEPQHF. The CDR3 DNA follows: TGTGCCACTAGACAGGGGTATGTTGAGCCCCAGCATTTT.

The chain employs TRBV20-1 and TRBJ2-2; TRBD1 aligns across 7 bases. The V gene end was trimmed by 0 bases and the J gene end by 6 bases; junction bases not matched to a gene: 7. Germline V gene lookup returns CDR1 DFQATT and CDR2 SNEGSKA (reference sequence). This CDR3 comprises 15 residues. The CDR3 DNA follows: TGCAGTGCTAGAGATGGCACAGGGGACCCCGGGGAGCTGTTTTTT. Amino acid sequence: CSARDGTGDPGELFF.

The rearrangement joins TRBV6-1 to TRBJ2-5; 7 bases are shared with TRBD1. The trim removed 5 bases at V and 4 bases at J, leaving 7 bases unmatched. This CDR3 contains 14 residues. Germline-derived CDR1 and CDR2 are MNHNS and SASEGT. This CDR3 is CASSTGVSGETQYF. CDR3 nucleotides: TGTGCCAGCAGTACAGGGGTATCGGGAGAGACCCAGTACTTC.

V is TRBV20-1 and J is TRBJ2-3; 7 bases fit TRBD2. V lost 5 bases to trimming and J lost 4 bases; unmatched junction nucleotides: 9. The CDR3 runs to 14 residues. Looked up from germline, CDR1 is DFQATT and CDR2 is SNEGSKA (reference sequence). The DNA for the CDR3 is TGCAGTGCTCCCCCAGGCGGGAGTGCAGATACGCAGTATTTT. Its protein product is CSAPPGGSADTQYF.

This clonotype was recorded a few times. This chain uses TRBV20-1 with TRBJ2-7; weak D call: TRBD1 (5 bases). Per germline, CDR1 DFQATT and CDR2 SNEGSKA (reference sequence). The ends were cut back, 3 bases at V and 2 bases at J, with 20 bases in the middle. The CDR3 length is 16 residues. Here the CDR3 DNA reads TGCAGTGCTAGGAGTCAAGACAGAACCACCACCTACGAGCAGTACTTC. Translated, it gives CSARSQDRTTTYEQYF.

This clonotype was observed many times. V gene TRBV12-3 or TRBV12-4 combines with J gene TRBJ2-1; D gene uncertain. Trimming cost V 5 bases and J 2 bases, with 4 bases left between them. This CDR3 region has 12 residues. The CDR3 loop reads CASSPTYNEQFF. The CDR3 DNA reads TGTGCCAGCAGTCCCACCTACAATGAGCAGTTCTTC.

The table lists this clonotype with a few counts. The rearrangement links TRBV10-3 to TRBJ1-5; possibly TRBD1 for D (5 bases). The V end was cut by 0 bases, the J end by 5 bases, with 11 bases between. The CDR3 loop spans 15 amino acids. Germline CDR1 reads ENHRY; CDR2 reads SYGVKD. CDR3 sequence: CAISESWMGDQPQHF. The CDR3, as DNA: TGTGCCATCAGTGAGTCGTGGATGGGGGATCAGCCCCAGCATTTT.

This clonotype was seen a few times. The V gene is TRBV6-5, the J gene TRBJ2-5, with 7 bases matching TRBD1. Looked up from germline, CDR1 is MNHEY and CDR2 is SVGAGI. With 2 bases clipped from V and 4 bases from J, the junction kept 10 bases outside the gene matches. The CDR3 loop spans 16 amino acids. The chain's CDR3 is CASSYGGPGGSETQYF. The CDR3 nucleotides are TGTGCCAGCAGTTACGGTGGTCCAGGGGGATCAGAGACCCAGTACTTC.

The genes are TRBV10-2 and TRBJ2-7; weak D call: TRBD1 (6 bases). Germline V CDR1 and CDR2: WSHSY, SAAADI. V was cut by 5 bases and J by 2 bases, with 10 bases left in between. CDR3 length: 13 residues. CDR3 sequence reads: CASSRTEAYEQYF. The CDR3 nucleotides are TGCGCCAGCAGTCGGACAGAAGCCTACGAGCAGTACTTC.

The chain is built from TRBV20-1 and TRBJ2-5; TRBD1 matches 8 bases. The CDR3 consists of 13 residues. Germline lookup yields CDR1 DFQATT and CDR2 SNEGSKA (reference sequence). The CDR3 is CLSIPGQEETQYF. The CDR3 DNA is TGCCTGTCGATCCCGGGACAGGAAGAGACCCAGTACTTC.

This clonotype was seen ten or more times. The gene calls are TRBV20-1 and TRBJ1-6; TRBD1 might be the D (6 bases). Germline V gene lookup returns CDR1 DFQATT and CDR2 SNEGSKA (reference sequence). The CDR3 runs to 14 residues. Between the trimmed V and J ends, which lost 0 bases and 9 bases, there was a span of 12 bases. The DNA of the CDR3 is TGCAGTGCTAGAGATTCCGGGGGCGGTTCACCCCTCCACTTT. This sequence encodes CSARDSGGGSPLHF.

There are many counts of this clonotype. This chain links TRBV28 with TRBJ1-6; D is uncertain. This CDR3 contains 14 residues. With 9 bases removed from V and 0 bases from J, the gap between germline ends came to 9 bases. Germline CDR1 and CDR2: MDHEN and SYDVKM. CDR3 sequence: CASMLSSYNSPLHF. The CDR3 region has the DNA TGTGCCAGTATGCTTAGCTCCTATAATTCACCCCTCCACTTT.

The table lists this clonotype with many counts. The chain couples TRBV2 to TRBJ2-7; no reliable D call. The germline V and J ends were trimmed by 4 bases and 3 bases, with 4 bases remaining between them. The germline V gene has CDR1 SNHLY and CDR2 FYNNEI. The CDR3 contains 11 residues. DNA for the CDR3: TGTGCCAGCAGTGGGAACTACGAGCAGTACTTC. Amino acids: CASSGNYEQYF.

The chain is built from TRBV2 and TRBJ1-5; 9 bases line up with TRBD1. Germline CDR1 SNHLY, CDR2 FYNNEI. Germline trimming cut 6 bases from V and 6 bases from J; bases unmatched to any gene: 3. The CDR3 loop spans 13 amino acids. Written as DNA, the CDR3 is TGTGCCAGCAGCGGACAGGGGAGTCAGCCCCAGCATTTT. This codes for CASSGQGSQPQHF.

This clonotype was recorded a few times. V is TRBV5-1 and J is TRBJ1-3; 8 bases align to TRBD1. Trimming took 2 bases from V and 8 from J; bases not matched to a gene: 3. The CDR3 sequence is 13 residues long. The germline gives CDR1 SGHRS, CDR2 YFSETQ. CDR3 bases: TGCGCCAGCAGCTTCGACAGGGGAGACACCATATATTTT. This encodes CASSFDRGDTIYF.

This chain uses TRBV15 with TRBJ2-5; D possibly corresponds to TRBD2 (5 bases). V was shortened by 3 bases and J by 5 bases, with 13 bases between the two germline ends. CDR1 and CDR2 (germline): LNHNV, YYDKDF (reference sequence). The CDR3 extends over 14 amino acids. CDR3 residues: CATSSRGLVETQYF. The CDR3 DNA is TGTGCCACCAGCAGTAGAGGGTTGGTGGAGACCCAGTACTTC. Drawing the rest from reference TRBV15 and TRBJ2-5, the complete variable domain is DAMVIQNPRYQVTQFGKPVTLSCSQTLNHNVMYWYQQKSSQAPKLLFHYYDKDFNNEADTPDNFQSRRPNTSFCFLDIRSPGLGDTAMYLCATSSRGLVETQYFGPGTRLLVL.